Described below is a single TCR beta chain sequence and its context. The entry originates in a study of blood T cell repertoires in COVID-19. Study context: Whether acute or convalescent, the COVID-19 samples came from the United States, Italy and Spain.

As processed by the authors: Using reference gene primer amplification, nucleated cell counts were estimated. Libraries were prepared by immunoSEQ multiplex PCR; TCRdb keeps only in-frame clonotypes and omits some of them. From that table come the V and J calls and clone size; the DNA was used to work out D and trimming. Of hundreds of thousands of clones listed, more than 75% are singletons. This CDR3 region has 15 residues. Trimming left V 1 base short and J 3 bases short, with 10 bases between. Per germline, CDR1 SGHVS and CDR2 FQNEAQ. V usage is TRBV7-8 and J usage is TRBJ1-3; D is unresolved. Input material: PBMCs or T cells enriched from blood (not recorded which). The clonotype comes from a woman aged 55-69 years in a cohort exposed to, infected with or recovered from COVID-19 (not recorded which). The CDR3 loop is CASSLGGGIGNTIYF. CDR3 nucleotide sequence: TGTGCCAGCAGCTTAGGCGGAGGGATTGGAAACACCATATATTTT.